This T cell receptor beta chain was found in a study of molecular identifiers for immune sequencing clone quantification. Losses at the gene ends were 10 bases for V and 1 base for J; bases not matched to a gene: 8. The CDR3 has 14 residues. Germline lookup yields CDR1 MNHEY and CDR2 SMNVEV (reference sequence). The study, taken as a whole, reports: Over 99% of effector molecules, but under 1% in naive cells, were held by clones with more than 20 RNA copies.

Construction of naive CD8 libraries employed about 18,000 to 1,100,000 sorted cells together with 10%, 30% or 50% RNA. A CD8+CD4-CCR7+CD45RA+ gate was used to sort naive CD8 T cells. Concerning this clonotype: Antigen unknown.

Methods described previously, with TCR primers listed, were used for bulk TCR libraries. TCRdb independently ran MiXCR on the PCR reads; one entry per CDR3 protein. The sample has under 800,000 distinct CDR3 sequences; 25% are singletons. The source material was naive CD8+ T cells from blood, with Jurkat cell RNA spiked in. The subset denotes: FACS-sorted CD8+CD4-CCR7+CD45RA+ naive T cells. This TCR derives from a human donor in good health. Some libraries in this study had Jurkat cell RNA spiked in. The chain recombines TRBV27 with TRBJ2-5; 8 bases agree with TRBD1. Here the CDR3 reads CAISWGTGQETQYF. The CDR3 DNA is TGTGCCATCAGCTGGGGGACAGGCCAAGAGACCCAGTACTTC.